Listed below are T cell receptor beta chains from one sample, sequenced in a study of T cell repertoires in cytomegalovirus infection. Their recognized antigens are unknown. Each CDR3 protein gets one entry after TCRdb re-called the reads with MiXCR. The table shows about 180,000 distinct CDR3 sequences, with less than 25% occurring only once. Source: CD8+ T cells from cultured PBMCs, taken from culture after CMV antigen stimulation. The receptors shown here come from a human donor in good health (CMV status not recorded). Some clones in this sample may be carry-over from other donors' samples. CDR3s include the opening cysteine and the closing phenylalanine or tryptophan. D genes are given only for firm matches. Expanded clones get a size class; other rows say once, few or many, or leave the size out.

clone size	D gene	J gene	V gene	CDR3 protein	CDR3 DNA
few	-	TRBJ1-4	TRBV6-1	CASSAGLLNEKLFF	TGTGCCAGCAGTGCCGGGCTGCTTAATGAAAAACTGTTTTTT
-	-	TRBJ1-3	TRBV4-3	CASSQDPGAPSGNTIYF	TGCGCCAGCAGCCAAGATCCAGGGGCACCCTCTGGAAACACCATATATTTT
once	-	TRBJ1-6	TRBV7-9	CASSLEADYNSPLHF	TGTGCCAGCAGCTTAGAGGCAGATTATAATTCACCCCTCCACTTT
-	TRBD1	TRBJ1-4	TRBV19	CASSDLLQGEKLFF	TGTGCCAGTAGTGATCTCCTACAGGGGGAAAAACTGTTTTTT
-	-	TRBJ2-7	TRBV7-9	CASSWAGTDRYEQYF	TGTGCCAGCAGCTGGGCGGGCACGGATCGCTACGAGCAGTACTTC
-	TRBD1	TRBJ1-1	TRBV5-6	CASSDKPGQGPNTEAFF	TGTGCCAGCAGCGATAAGCCGGGACAGGGGCCGAACACTGAAGCTTTCTTT
-	-	TRBJ2-1	TRBV5-4	CASSLPDSAYNEQFF	TGTGCCAGCAGCTTGCCGGACAGCGCCTACAATGAGCAGTTCTTC
-	TRBD1	TRBJ2-1	TRBV27	CASSTIQGDEQFF	TGTGCCAGCAGTACCATCCAGGGGGATGAGCAGTTCTTC
few	TRBD1	TRBJ1-1	TRBV7-3	CASSLSGGGNTEAFF	TGTGCCAGCAGCTTATCAGGGGGAGGGAACACTGAAGCTTTCTTT
few	-	TRBJ1-1	TRBV7-9	CASSRVGGAFF	TGTGCCAGCAGCCGCGTGGGGGGAGCTTTCTTT
-	TRBD1	TRBJ1-2	TRBV13	CASSSWTSTGGLPGYTF	TGTGCCAGCAGCTCCTGGACCTCAACAGGGGGTCTTCCCGGCTACACCTTC
once	-	TRBJ1-5	TRBV7-2	CASSIRHTSIEPQHF	TGTGCCAGCAGCATCCGACATACCAGTATCGAGCCCCAGCATTTT
-	TRBD1	TRBJ1-2	TRBV6-6	CASSSRSPPGQGYNYGYTF	TGTGCCAGCAGTTCGCGTAGTCCTCCGGGACAGGGATACAACTATGGCTACACCTTC
-	-	TRBJ1-1	TRBV6-6	CASIPKNTEAFF	TGTGCCAGCATACCGAAGAACACTGAAGCTTTCTTT
-	TRBD1	TRBJ1-5	TRBV6-2/TRBV6-3	CASSYYPGQGYDQPQHF	TGTGCCAGCAGTTACTACCCGGGACAGGGATACGATCAGCCCCAGCATTTT
once	-	TRBJ1-2	TRBV20-1	CSARAVGGNYGYTF	TGCAGTGCTAGAGCGGTCGGCGGGAACTATGGCTACACCTTC
-	-	TRBJ1-1	TRBV5-6	CASSFQQLNTEAFF	TGTGCCAGCAGCTTTCAACAGCTGAACACTGAAGCTTTCTTT
-	-	TRBJ2-5	TRBV7-8	CASSLLEGPGETQYF	TGTGCCAGCAGCTTACTGGAGGGGCCGGGTGAGACCCAGTACTTC
few	-	TRBJ1-3	TRBV7-2	CASSNKGQHSGNTIYF	TGTGCCAGCAGCAACAAAGGACAGCACTCTGGAAACACCATATATTTT
-	-	TRBJ2-7	TRBV7-2	CASSLALDSRHNEQYF	TGTGCCAGCAGCTTAGCACTCGACAGCCGGCACAACGAGCAGTACTTC
many	-	TRBJ2-1	TRBV15	CATSTPRGSSYNEQFF	TGTGCCACCAGCACCCCCCGGGGGAGCTCCTACAATGAGCAGTTCTTC
few	TRBD2	TRBJ2-7	TRBV7-2	CASSLGSGRYEQYF	TGTGCCAGCAGCTTGGGGAGCGGGAGATACGAGCAGTACTTC
few	-	TRBJ1-5	TRBV12-3/TRBV12-4	CASSPSQRGPRDQPQHF	TGTGCCAGCAGTCCTAGCCAGCGGGGTCCGAGAGATCAGCCCCAGCATTTT
-	-	TRBJ1-2	TRBV7-9	CASSSGDSYYGYTF	TGTGCCAGCAGCTCAGGCGACAGCTACTATGGCTACACCTTC
-	-	TRBJ1-4	TRBV6-1	CASSGGTPYRESTNEKLFF	TGTGCCAGCAGTGGCGGGACACCCTATAGGGAATCAACTAATGAAAAACTGTTTTTT
many	TRBD1	TRBJ1-4	TRBV27	CASSYRDRGNEKLFF	TGTGCCAGCAGTTACCGGGACAGGGGGAATGAAAAACTGTTTTTT
-	TRBD1	TRBJ2-5	TRBV7-2	CASSSFETGLYEETQYF	TGTGCCAGCAGCTCTTTCGAGACAGGGTTGTATGAAGAGACCCAGTACTTC
-	-	TRBJ2-4	TRBV4-3	CASSQHKTAKNIQYF	TGCGCCAGCAGCCAACACAAGACAGCCAAAAACATTCAGTACTTC
-	-	TRBJ1-5	TRBV12-3/TRBV12-4	CASSEDRLRNQPQHF	TGTGCCAGCAGTGAGGACAGATTACGAAATCAGCCCCAGCATTTT
few	TRBD1	TRBJ2-1	TRBV7-2	CASSLDPDRAYNEQFF	TGTGCCAGCAGCTTAGATCCAGACAGGGCGTACAATGAGCAGTTCTTC
few	-	TRBJ2-3	TRBV7-6	CASSWGRSLGDTQYF	TGTGCCAGTAGCTGGGGACGCTCCTTGGGGGATACGCAGTATTTT
few	-	TRBJ2-1	TRBV4-1	CASSQSRDTSYNEQFF	TGTGCCAGCAGCCAATCCCGGGACACCTCCTACAATGAGCAGTTCTTC
-	-	TRBJ2-3	TRBV28	CASSAPATTSSTDTQYF	TGTGCCAGCAGCGCGCCGGCGACAACATCTTCCACAGATACGCAGTATTTT
-	TRBD1	TRBJ1-5	TRBV27	CASNPGTASNQPQHF	TGTGCCAGCAATCCTGGGACAGCCAGCAATCAGCCCCAGCATTTT
-	-	TRBJ2-1	TRBV5-3	CARSLGRGSYNEQFF	TGTGCCAGAAGCTTGGGAAGGGGCTCCTACAATGAGCAGTTCTTC
-	-	TRBJ2-7	TRBV28	CASSFVYEQYF	TGTGCCAGCAGTTTTGTCTACGAGCAGTACTTC
few	-	TRBJ1-3	TRBV28	CASRVRQHSGNTIYF	TGTGCCAGCAGGGTAAGACAGCACTCTGGAAACACCATATATTTT
few	TRBD1	TRBJ1-3	TRBV7-9	CASSATGGKTGNTIYF	TGTGCCAGCAGCGCTACAGGGGGAAAGACTGGAAACACCATATATTTT
few	-	TRBJ1-2	TRBV12-3/TRBV12-4	CASSLAPQGNYGYTF	TGTGCCAGCAGTTTAGCCCCGCAGGGGAACTATGGCTACACCTTC
-	-	TRBJ2-1	TRBV4-1	CASSQEPYNEQFF	TGCGCCAGCAGCCAAGAACCGTACAATGAGCAGTTCTTC
many	TRBD1	TRBJ1-5	TRBV28	CASSPSGQGVNQPQHF	TGTGCCAGCAGTCCAAGCGGACAGGGGGTTAATCAGCCCCAGCATTTT
-	-	TRBJ1-6	TRBV7-9	CASSLDRTSYNSPLHF	TGTGCCAGCAGCTTAGACCGGACCTCCTATAATTCACCCCTCCACTTT
-	-	TRBJ1-5	TRBV6-6	CASSYGPASNQPQHF	TGTGCCAGCAGTTACGGGCCAGCCTCCAATCAGCCCCAGCATTTT
-	TRBD2	TRBJ2-1	TRBV15	CATSRDRSGGYNEQFF	TGTGCCACCAGCAGAGATCGGAGCGGGGGATACAATGAGCAGTTCTTC
few	TRBD1	TRBJ1-2	TRBV19	CASSVPGRGRVYGYTF	TGTGCCAGTAGTGTCCCAGGGAGGGGGCGAGTCTATGGCTACACCTTC
-	TRBD1	TRBJ2-2	TRBV7-9	CASSPPGTGYTGELFF	TGTGCCAGCAGCCCACCCGGGACAGGGTACACCGGGGAGCTGTTTTTT
-	-	TRBJ1-5	TRBV6-2/TRBV6-3	CASSYPGNRGNQPQHF	TGTGCCAGCAGTTATCCCGGGAATAGGGGCAATCAGCCCCAGCATTTT
-	TRBD1	TRBJ2-3	TRBV12-3/TRBV12-4	CASTPNDRASTDTQYF	TGTGCCAGCACCCCGAACGACAGGGCCAGCACAGATACGCAGTATTTT
few	TRBD1	TRBJ2-7	TRBV20-1	CSASLGGQGGTEQYF	TGCAGTGCTAGCCTCGGTGGACAGGGGGGTACCGAGCAGTACTTC
few	TRBD1	TRBJ1-5	TRBV5-1	CASALPGQGTVSNQPQHF	TGCGCCAGCGCTCTACCGGGACAGGGGACAGTTAGCAATCAGCCCCAGCATTTT
few	TRBD2	TRBJ2-1	TRBV12-3/TRBV12-4	CASSADSGGRQFF	TGTGCCAGCAGCGCCGATAGCGGGGGGAGGCAGTTCTTC
-	-	TRBJ1-5	TRBV19	CASSIMNYGNQPQHF	TGTGCCAGTAGTATTATGAACTATGGCAATCAGCCCCAGCATTTT
few	-	TRBJ1-4	TRBV4-1	CASSQDPWTSATNEKLFF	TGCGCCAGCAGCCAGGACCCTTGGACTTCTGCAACTAATGAAAAACTGTTTTTT
few	-	TRBJ1-4	TRBV20-1	CSASFPSTNEKLFF	TGCAGTGCCTCCTTTCCGTCCACTAATGAAAAACTGTTTTTT
many	-	TRBJ2-2	TRBV7-2	CASSLVGNTGELFF	TGTGCCAGCAGCTTAGTGGGGAACACCGGGGAGCTGTTTTTT
-	-	TRBJ2-7	TRBV7-2	CASSDRTYEQYF	TGTGCCAGCAGCGACCGTACCTACGAGCAGTACTTC
few	-	TRBJ2-1	TRBV12-3/TRBV12-4	CASSLNPGSYNEQFF	TGTGCCAGCAGTTTAAACCCCGGCTCCTACAATGAGCAGTTCTTC
-	-	TRBJ1-2	TRBV5-8	CASSLGASYPGYTF	TGTGCCAGCAGCTTGGGGGCTTCCTACCCTGGCTACACCTTC